The TCR beta chain under discussion was sequenced for a study of CD8+CD57+ T cells in acquired aplastic anemia. About the research overall: Quantities of DNA derived from sorted CD4+ and CD8+ cells averaged around 3 ug.

Germline lookup yields CDR1 SGHVS and CDR2 FQNEAQ. The V gene end was trimmed by 5 bases and the J gene end by 8 bases; junction bases not matched to a gene: 4. The CDR3 has 12 residues. For sequencing, patients were chosen who had shown expansion of CD8+CD57+ cells by flow cytometry. The TCR beta profiling, which covered VDJ combination and CDR3 sequence, was carried out using genomic DNA as the template. From the reads, TCRdb called clonotypes with MiXCR, one entry per CDR3 protein. The data contain more than 150,000 distinct CDR3 sequences, roughly 50% of them singletons. V gene TRBV7-8 combines with J gene TRBJ1-1, with 8 bases matching TRBD1. This clonotype was sampled from a human donor with aplastic anemia. Material for sequencing was sorted CD4+, CD8+, or CD8+CD57+ T cells (not recorded which) from PBMCs. The DNA of the CDR3 is TGTGCCAGCAGCGTGACAGGGGCCGAAGCTTTCTTT. Its translation is CASSVTGAEAFF.